This T cell receptor (beta chain) was retrieved from a study of T cell changes during pregnancy in multiple sclerosis. Generated by immunoSEQ multiplex PCR, the TCRdb table keeps only in-frame clones and is missing some. The sample includes about 36,000 clones, 93% of them seen just once. The length of the CDR3 is 15 residues. In germline, CDR1 is SGHNT, CDR2 YYREEE (reference sequence). V shed 4 bases and J shed 3 bases, with 15 bases lying between them. A single count supports this clone. The sequence was obtained from a female donor with multiple sclerosis, enrolled in a pregnancy study. The specimen was CD4+ T cells from peripheral blood mononuclear cells, collected in the first trimester of pregnancy. This chain uses TRBV5-4 with TRBJ2-3, with D possibly being TRBD2 (6 bases). The DNA for the CDR3 is TGTGCCAGCAGCGGCGGAGGGACGGGGACAGATACGCAGTATTTT. Protein sequence: CASSGGGTGTDTQYF. Supplemented by reference TRBV5-4 and TRBJ2-3, the full variable domain reads ETGVTQSPTHLIKTRGQQVTLRCSSQSGHNTVSWYQQALGQGPQFIFQYYREEENGRGNFPPRFSGLQFPNYSSELNVNALELDDSALYLCASSGGGTGTDTQYFGPGTRLTVL.